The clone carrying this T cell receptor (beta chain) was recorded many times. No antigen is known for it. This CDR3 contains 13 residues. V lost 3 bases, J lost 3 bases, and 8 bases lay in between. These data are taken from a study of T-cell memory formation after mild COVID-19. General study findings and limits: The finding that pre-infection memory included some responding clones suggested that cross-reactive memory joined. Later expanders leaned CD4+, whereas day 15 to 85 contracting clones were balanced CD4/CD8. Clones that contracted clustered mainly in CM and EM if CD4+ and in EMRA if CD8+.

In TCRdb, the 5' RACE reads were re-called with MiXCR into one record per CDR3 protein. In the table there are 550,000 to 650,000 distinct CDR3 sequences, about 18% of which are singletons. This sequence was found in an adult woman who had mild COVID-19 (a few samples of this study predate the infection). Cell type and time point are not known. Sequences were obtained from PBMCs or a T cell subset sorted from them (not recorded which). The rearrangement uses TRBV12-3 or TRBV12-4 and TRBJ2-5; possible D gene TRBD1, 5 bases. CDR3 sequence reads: CASSFGAKETQYF. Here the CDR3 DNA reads TGTGCCAGCAGTTTTGGGGCGAAAGAGACCCAGTACTTC.